The 14 T cell receptor beta chains below all came from one sample that was sequenced in a study of control samples from healthy donors and cancer patients. Clones were read by immunoSEQ multiplex PCR, and TCRdb kept only the in-frame ones, dropping some. Among some 90,000 clones listed, just over 90% were seen once. Input material: blood. These TCRs come from a woman aged 25-40 years in good health.

This chain connects TRBV3-1 (or the pseudogene TRBV3-2) to TRBJ1-4; TRBD1 matches at 8 bases. The ends lost 6 bases at V and 2 bases at J; junction bases unmatched: 5. This CDR3 is 15 amino acids long. Germline CDR1 reads LGHDT; CDR2 reads YNNKEL (reference sequence). The CDR3 DNA follows: TGTGCCAGCAGGGAGGACAGGGTTACTAATGAAAAACTGTTTTTT. This translates into CASREDRVTNEKLFF.

J is TRBJ1-6 and V is TRBV6-5; TRBD1 aligns across 7 bases. The CDR3 totals 15 residues. The V gene's germline CDR1 is MNHEY and CDR2 SVGAGI. The junction had 7 bases not matched to a gene; V was cut back by 5 bases and J by 6 bases. The CDR3 sequence is CASSLNRGGNSPLHF. CDR3 bases: TGTGCCAGCAGTCTAAACAGGGGCGGTAATTCACCCCTCCACTTT.

The chain joins TRBV19 to TRBJ2-3, with D possibly called TRBD1 or TRBD2 (5 bases each). CDR1 is LNHDA, CDR2 SQIVND, per germline (reference sequence). This CDR3 spans 12 amino acids. Trimming took 5 bases from V and 13 from J, leaving 16 bases between them. The CDR3 DNA reads as TGTGCCAGTAGTCTCCCGGGACCCCAGGAGTATTTT. Translated: CASSLPGPQEYF.

The gene calls are TRBV19 and TRBJ2-7; 7 bases map to TRBD1. This CDR3 spans 17 amino acids. Unmatched junction bases numbered 15, after V lost 3 bases and J lost 4 bases. Looked up from germline, CDR1 is LNHDA and CDR2 is SQIVND (reference sequence). This CDR3 is CASSMTGLYRGGYEQYF. CDR3 nucleotides: TGTGCCAGTAGTATGACCGGTTTGTACAGGGGCGGTTACGAGCAGTACTTC. Complete variable domain (other parts from reference TRBV19 and TRBJ2-7): DGGITQSPKYLFRKEGQNVTLSCEQNLNHDAMYWYRQDPGQGLRLIYYSQIVNDFQKGDIAEGYSVSREKKESFPLTVTSAQKNPTAFYLCASSMTGLYRGGYEQYFGPGTRLTVT.

In its sample, this clone was seen once. The chain joins TRBV19 to TRBJ1-3; D not certain. Germline CDR1 reads LNHDA; CDR2 reads SQIVND (reference sequence). The V end lost 1 base, the J end lost 1 base, and 11 bases lay between the germline ends. The CDR3 has 16 residues. The CDR3 reads CASSIGFLSSGNTIYF. The DNA for the CDR3 is TGTGCCAGTAGTATAGGTTTTCTAAGTTCTGGAAACACCATATATTTT. Full variable domain (missing parts from reference TRBV19 and TRBJ1-3): DGGITQSPKYLFRKEGQNVTLSCEQNLNHDAMYWYRQDPGQGLRLIYYSQIVNDFQKGDIAEGYSVSREKKESFPLTVTSAQKNPTAFYLCASSIGFLSSGNTIYFGEGSWLTVV.

In DNA, the CDR3 is TGTGCCAGCAGCACCGACAGAATTAGCACAGATACGCAGTATTTT. Its translation is CASSTDRISTDTQYF. J is TRBJ2-3 and V is TRBV7-9; perhaps TRBD1 as D (5 bases). The V end was cut by 5 bases, the J end by 0 bases, with 12 bases between. Germline CDR1 is SEHNR and CDR2 is FQNEAQ (reference sequence). The CDR3 spans 15 residues.

V usage is TRBV9 and J usage is TRBJ2-2; 15 positions agree with TRBD2. The CDR3 runs 18 residues. CDR1 SGDLS and CDR2 YYNGEE come from the germline V gene. J gave up 1 base and V 4 bases, and 5 bases lay outside the gene matches. In DNA, the CDR3 is TGTGCCAGCAGCCGGACTAGCGGGAGGGGGGGGAACACCGGGGAGCTGTTTTTT. Its protein product is CASSRTSGRGGNTGELFF.

The rearrangement uses TRBV4-2 and TRBJ2-6; no clear D gene. CDR3 length equals 20 residues. Between the trimmed V and J ends, which lost 4 bases and 3 bases, there was a span of 25 bases. The germline CDR1 and CDR2 sequences are LGHNA and YNFKEQ. The CDR3 protein is CASSRGRIWTDRFGANVLTF. The DNA for the CDR3 is TGTGCCAGCAGCCGGGGAAGGATTTGGACGGATCGTTTTGGGGCCAACGTCCTGACTTTC.

This chain links TRBV5-8 with TRBJ2-2; no reliable D call. The CDR3 loop spans 15 amino acids. Deletions cut 1 base from V and 1 base from J, with 8 bases between. The germline V gene has CDR1 SGHTS and CDR2 YDEGEE. The CDR3 loop is CASSLLRVNTGELFF. The CDR3 bases are TGTGCCAGCAGCTTGTTACGGGTGAACACCGGGGAGCTGTTTTTT.

Here the CDR3 DNA reads TGTGCCAGCAGCCACACGGACTATGGCTACACCTTC. Protein sequence: CASSHTDYGYTF. V gene TRBV14 combines with J gene TRBJ1-2; D is unclear. The germline V gene encodes CDR1 SGHDN and CDR2 FVKESK. V was pared by 3 bases and J by 3 bases, with 5 bases between. The CDR3 is made up of 12 amino acids.

The rearrangement uses TRBV11-2 and TRBJ1-1, with D possibly being TRBD1 (5 bases). Germline V gives CDR1 SGHAT, CDR2 FQNNGV. V was trimmed by 1 base and J by 1 base, leaving 7 bases between them. This CDR3 comprises 14 residues. The CDR3 spells CASSLGQGNTEAFF. The CDR3, as DNA: TGTGCCAGCAGCTTAGGCCAGGGGAACACTGAAGCTTTCTTT.

The CDR3 loop reads CASSEDSLSGNTIYF. The CDR3 bases are TGTGCCAGCAGCGAGGACAGCCTCTCTGGAAACACCATATATTTT. This chain joins TRBV9 and TRBJ1-3; D perhaps matches TRBD1 (6 bases). CDR1 SGDLS and CDR2 YYNGEE come from the germline V gene. The CDR3 has 15 amino acids. Trimming removed 3 bases at V and 0 bases at J, with 10 bases between.

The rearrangement links TRBV18 to TRBJ2-1; D possibly corresponds to TRBD2 (5 bases). CDR3 size: 14 residues. V lost 7 bases and J 6 bases, leaving 16 bases between the germline ends. Germline CDR1 is KGHSH and CDR2 is LQKENI. CDR3 DNA: TGTGCCAGCTTGGACTTAGCGCAATTCAATGAGCAGTTCTTC. Encoded protein: CASLDLAQFNEQFF.

V and J are TRBV24-1 and TRBJ2-3; D gene uncertain. CDR3 length: 16 amino acids. CDR1 KGHDR and CDR2 SFDVKD come from the germline V gene. V lost 3 bases, J lost 0 bases, and 12 bases lay in between. CDR3 nucleotide sequence: TGTGCCACCAGTGATACTCCGTCGGGTAGCACAGATACGCAGTATTTT. Protein sequence: CATSDTPSGSTDTQYF.